Below, 26 T cell receptor beta chains from the same sample are listed, as sequenced in a study of blood T cell repertoires in COVID-19. Clones were sequenced by immunoSEQ multiplex PCR, and TCRdb holds only the in-frame ones, with some missing. The sample holds around 73,000 clones, 75% to 80% seen once. Sequencing was carried out using peripheral blood. The receptors derive from a man in his sixties or seventies with COVID-19, enrolled during active disease.

This clone was observed a few times. The V and J genes are TRBV5-1 and TRBJ1-1, with D unresolved. Germline-derived CDR1 and CDR2 are SGHRS and YFSETQ. Deletions cut 4 bases from V and 4 bases from J, with 14 bases between. CDR3 size: 14 residues. As DNA, the CDR3 is TGCGCCAGCAGCCTGGAACAGTCGCGCACTGAAGCTTTCTTT. Its translation is CASSLEQSRTEAFF.

The gene calls are TRBV10-3 and TRBJ1-2; the D gene is possibly TRBD1 (6 bases). The CDR3 is 15 amino acids. Germline assignment: CDR1 ENHRY and CDR2 SYGVKD. V gave up 4 bases and J gave up 1 base, with 13 bases separating them. CDR3 sequence reads: CAISGGDNSNYGYTF. In DNA, the CDR3 is TGTGCCATCAGTGGAGGGGACAATAGTAACTATGGCTACACCTTC.

The rearrangement joins TRBV5-4 to TRBJ1-4, with a tentative D call TRBD1 (5 bases). Germline CDR1 is SGHNT and CDR2 is YYREEE (reference sequence). CDR3 length: 14 amino acids. Deletions cut 4 bases from V and 4 bases from J, with 11 bases between. The CDR3 DNA sequence: TGTGCCAGCAGCCCGGGGGGGGTTAATGAAAAACTGTTTTTT. Its protein product is CASSPGGVNEKLFF.

Regarding this clone: This specimen includes other DNA sequences encoding the same CDR3. This chain connects TRBV28 to TRBJ1-3; D uncertain. The CDR3 length is 13 residues. Trimming left V 6 bases short and J 1 base short, with 7 bases between. The V gene's germline CDR1 is MDHEN and CDR2 SYDVKM. CDR3 nucleotide sequence: TGTGCCAGCAGCCGCGGTTCTGGAAACACCATATATTTT. It yields the protein CASSRGSGNTIYF. Full variable domain (missing parts from reference TRBV28 and TRBJ1-3): DVKVTQSSRYLVKRTGEKVFLECVQDMDHENMFWYRQDPGLGLRLIYFSYDVKMKEKGDIPEGYSVSREKKERFSLILESASTNQTSMYLCASSRGSGNTIYFGEGSWLTVV.

The chain combines TRBV4-2 with TRBJ2-7; maybe TRBD2 (6 bases). The CDR3 runs 18 residues. Germline CDR1 is LGHNA and CDR2 is YNFKEQ. Trimming stripped 0 bases from V and 2 bases from J, with 20 bases between. CDR3 nucleotides: TGTGCCAGCAGCCAAGAAGTTCGCCGACGGGAGTTCACCTACGAGCAGTACTTC. Its translation: CASSQEVRRREFTYEQYF.

This clone was counted only a few times. The J gene is TRBJ1-6, the V gene TRBV5-4; D is uncertain. V was clipped by 4 bases and J by 5 bases, with 16 bases between them. The CDR3 is made up of 16 amino acids. Germline loops: CDR1 SGHNT, CDR2 YYREEE (reference sequence). CDR3 coding DNA: TGTGCCAGCAGCCGGGGTAGAGCCGGGGATAATTCACCCCTCCACTTT. It is translated as CASSRGRAGDNSPLHF. The full variable domain, in which reference TRBV5-4 and TRBJ1-6 provide the parts outside the CDR3, is ETGVTQSPTHLIKTRGQQVTLRCSSQSGHNTVSWYQQALGQGPQFIFQYYREEENGRGNFPPRFSGLQFPNYSSELNVNALELDDSALYLCASSRGRAGDNSPLHFGNGTRLTVT.

The rearrangement links TRBV4-1 to TRBJ1-3, with D uncertain. This CDR3 is built from 14 residues. The V and J ends lost 6 bases and 0 bases respectively, with 9 bases between them. The germline CDR1 and CDR2 sequences are MGHRA and YSYEKL. The CDR3 sequence is CASSPPGSGNTIYF. CDR3 in DNA: TGCGCCAGCAGTCCCCCGGGCTCTGGAAACACCATATATTTT.

This chain joins TRBV5-1 and TRBJ1-5; D unresolved. The CDR3 runs 15 residues. V was pared by 1 base and J by 2 bases, with 10 bases between. Per the germline V gene, CDR1 is SGHRS and CDR2 is YFSETQ. The CDR3 region is CASSLLGDGNQPQHF. CDR3 in DNA: TGCGCCAGCAGCTTGTTGGGCGATGGCAATCAGCCCCAGCATTTT.

The table lists this clone with a few counts. The genes are TRBV6-6 and TRBJ1-1; 7 positions match TRBD1. The V and J ends lost 6 bases and 5 bases, in that order; junction bases with no gene match: 6. There are 13 residues in the CDR3. CDR1 MNHNY and CDR2 SVGAGI come from the germline V gene (reference sequence). CDR3 amino acids: CASRGGQRTEAFF. The CDR3 nucleotides read TGTGCCAGCAGGGGGGGACAGAGGACTGAAGCTTTCTTT.

The V and J genes are TRBV4-1 and TRBJ2-2, with 14 bases that match TRBD2. Germline V gene lookup returns CDR1 MGHRA and CDR2 YSYEKL. The J segment lost 1 base and the V segment lost 8 bases, leaving 6 bases of the junction unmatched. CDR3 length: 17 amino acids. The CDR3, as DNA: TGCGCCAGCCGACTAGCGGGAGGGCCGAAGAACACCGGGGAGCTGTTTTTT. It encodes CASRLAGGPKNTGELFF.

DNA of the CDR3: TGCGCCAGCGGCAGGGGACCCACTACTGGCACGAACACCGGGGAGCTGTTTTTT. Its protein is CASGRGPTTGTNTGELFF. The V call is TRBV4-3, the J call TRBJ2-2, with D perhaps TRBD1 (6 bases). V was pared by 8 bases and J by 0 bases, with 22 bases between. Germline loops: CDR1 LGHNA, CDR2 YSLEER. This CDR3 has 18 residues.

The chain combines TRBV13 with TRBJ2-3; D is ambiguous. The CDR3 is 17 amino acids. Trimming removed 5 bases from V and 2 bases from J, with 20 bases in between. From germline, CDR1 is PRHDT and CDR2 FYEKMQ (reference sequence). The CDR3 is CASSPGGRPDFTDTQYF. The CDR3 coding sequence is TGTGCCAGCAGCCCTGGTGGCAGGCCTGATTTCACAGATACGCAGTATTTT.

This chain links TRBV7-8 with TRBJ1-3; no reliable D call. This CDR3 spans 16 amino acids. V lost 1 base to trimming and J lost 0 bases, with 10 bases between them. Germline loops: CDR1 SGHVS, CDR2 FQNEAQ. The CDR3 spells CASSLGAGYSGNTIYF. The CDR3 DNA reads TGTGCCAGCAGCTTAGGGGCAGGTTACTCTGGAAACACCATATATTTT.

This chain connects TRBV30 to TRBJ1-1, with 9 positions matching TRBD1. The V gene's germline CDR1 is GTSNPN and CDR2 SVGIG (reference sequence). Trimming removed 5 bases from V and 3 bases from J; junction bases left unmatched: 4. The CDR3 totals 13 residues. CDR3 protein: CAWGTGRDTEAFF. In DNA, the CDR3 is TGTGCCTGGGGGACAGGGCGGGACACTGAAGCTTTCTTT.

The chain has TRBV3-1 (or the pseudogene TRBV3-2) and TRBJ1-4; tentatively, D is TRBD1 (6 bases). The CDR3 is made up of 14 amino acids. Trimming took off 3 bases at V and 8 bases at J, with 13 bases between the two ends. From germline, CDR1 is LGHDT and CDR2 YNNKEL (reference sequence). CDR3 nucleotides: TGTGCCAGCAGCCAGGGGGCTTCGGGGGAAAAACTGTTTTTT. Translation gives CASSQGASGEKLFF.

The chain has TRBV4-1 and TRBJ2-1; D gene uncertain. Germline loops: CDR1 MGHRA, CDR2 YSYEKL. There are 17 residues in the CDR3. Trimming pared 5 bases from V and 0 bases from J, leaving 17 bases between. The DNA of the CDR3 is TGCGCCAGCAGCTTCCGAACCCCGGTAGACTCCTACAATGAGCAGTTCTTC. This translates into CASSFRTPVDSYNEQFF.

This clone occurred a few times. The CDR3 protein is CASSLGGLYTEAFF. In DNA form, the CDR3 reads TGTGCCAGCAGCTTAGGGGGGCTTTACACTGAAGCTTTCTTT. This chain uses TRBV7-2 with TRBJ1-1, with TRBD1 as a possible D gene (6 bases). V was trimmed by 1 base and J by 3 bases, leaving 9 bases between them. Per germline, CDR1 SGHTA and CDR2 FQGNSA. The CDR3 runs 14 residues.

The chain couples TRBV20-1 to TRBJ1-2, with 7 nucleotides matching TRBD1. The CDR3 contains 10 residues. Germline V gene data show CDR1 as DFQATT and CDR2 as SNEGSKA (reference sequence). CDR3 region: CSQGVDGYTF. As DNA, the CDR3 is TGCAGCCAGGGGGTAGACGGCTACACCTTC.

This clone was seen only once. The V call is TRBV28, the J call TRBJ1-2; 7 bases are shared with TRBD1. The CDR3 runs 12 residues. Germline V CDR1 and CDR2: MDHEN, SYDVKM. V gave up 10 bases and J gave up 2 bases; unmatched junction bases: 4. CDR3 protein: CANQDRNYGYTF. The CDR3 nucleotides are TGTGCCAATCAGGACAGGAACTATGGCTACACCTTC.

To note about this clone: The same CDR3 is also encoded by other DNA sequences in this sample. J is TRBJ2-1 and V is TRBV7-2, with TRBD2 matching 12 bases. CDR1 SGHTA and CDR2 FQGNSA come from the germline V gene. This CDR3 has 17 residues. Trimming took 0 bases from V and 4 from J; bases not matched to a gene: 4. The CDR3 DNA sequence: TGTGCCAGCAGCTTAGCCGGCGGACTAGCGGGGTACAATGAGCAGTTCTTC. This sequence encodes CASSLAGGLAGYNEQFF.

This chain joins TRBV7-8 and TRBJ1-2; a possible D gene is TRBD1 (6 bases). Trimming left V 5 bases short and J 4 bases short, with 11 bases between. The CDR3 is made up of 13 amino acids. The V gene's germline CDR1 is SGHVS and CDR2 FQNEAQ. Written as DNA, the CDR3 is TGTGCCAGCAGCCGAACGACAGGCTATGGCTACACCTTC. Protein product: CASSRTTGYGYTF.

The J gene is TRBJ2-2, the V gene TRBV4-1; 7 bases map to TRBD2. The germline CDR1 and CDR2 sequences are MGHRA and YSYEKL. The length of the CDR3 is 18 residues. The V segment lost 2 bases and the J segment 0 bases; nucleotides outside the gene matches: 9. The CDR3 DNA sequence: TGCGCCAGCAGCCAACCCCGGGCGGGGGAAACGAACACCGGGGAGCTGTTTTTT. Its protein product is CASSQPRAGETNTGELFF.

This clone was found many times. The CDR3 is CASSPGTGGYNEQFF. CDR3 sequence (DNA): TGTGCCAGCAGCCCCGGGACAGGGGGTTACAATGAGCAGTTCTTC. The rearrangement links TRBV5-6 to TRBJ2-1; TRBD1 matches at 11 bases. J lost 4 bases, V lost 4 bases, and 4 bases had no gene match. There are 15 residues in the CDR3. CDR1 SGHDT and CDR2 YYEEEE come from the germline V gene.

J is TRBJ1-1 and V is TRBV18; no definite D call. CDR3 length: 12 amino acids. Germline CDR1 is KGHSH and CDR2 is LQKENI. Trimming left V 1 base short and J 6 bases short, with 6 bases between. CDR3 in amino acids: CASSPRGAEAFF. CDR3 in DNA: TGTGCCAGCTCACCACGCGGAGCTGAAGCTTTCTTT. The complete variable domain, with remaining parts taken from reference TRBV18 and TRBJ1-1, reads NAGVMQNPRHLVRRRGQEARLRCSPMKGHSHVYWYRQLPEEGLKFMVYLQKENIIDESGMPKERFSAEFPKEGPSILRIQQVVRGDSAAYFCASSPRGAEAFFGQGTRLTVV.

The V gene is TRBV20-1, the J gene TRBJ2-1; TRBD2 agrees at 7 bases. The junction had 6 bases not matched to a gene; V was cut back by 6 bases and J by 10 bases. Per germline, CDR1 DFQATT and CDR2 SNEGSKA (reference sequence). This CDR3 contains 11 residues. The CDR3 sequence is CSAPRTREQFF. DNA for the CDR3: TGCAGTGCCCCTCGGACTAGAGAGCAGTTCTTC.

CDR3 in DNA: TGCGCCAGCAGCCCGGGGACTAGCGGTTTCTCCTACGAGCAGTACTTC. Its protein is CASSPGTSGFSYEQYF. This chain connects TRBV5-1 to TRBJ2-7; 11 bases are a match to TRBD2. This CDR3 spans 16 amino acids. Germline CDR1 reads SGHRS; CDR2 reads YFSETQ. Losses at the gene ends were 4 bases for V and 0 bases for J; bases not matched to a gene: 6.